The next 22 T cell receptor beta chains were all read from a single sample in a study of blood T cell repertoires in COVID-19. The method was immunoSEQ multiplex PCR; TCRdb's version includes in-frame clones alone and lacks a portion of them. The sample has approximately 300,000 clones; 85% are singletons. Source material: PBMCs or T cells enriched from blood (not recorded which). These receptors all come from a woman in her 30s who had been exposed to COVID-19.

This chain joins TRBV5-6 and TRBJ1-1, with a weak D call TRBD1 (6 bases). Germline assignment: CDR1 SGHDT and CDR2 YYEEEE. V was shortened by 0 bases and J by 5 bases, with 8 bases between the two germline ends. This CDR3 is 13 amino acids long. CDR3 sequence (DNA): TGTGCCAGCAGCTTGGGCAGGGGAACTGAAGCTTTCTTT. The encoded protein is CASSLGRGTEAFF.

The J gene is TRBJ1-3, the V gene TRBV7-2; weak D call: TRBD1 (5 bases). Trimming removed 2 bases from V and 0 bases from J, with 14 bases in between. Germline loops: CDR1 SGHTA, CDR2 FQGNSA. CDR3 length: 17 residues. The chain's CDR3 is CASSLLSAGVSGNTIYF. In DNA, the CDR3 is TGTGCCAGCAGCTTATTATCTGCGGGGGTCTCTGGAAACACCATATATTTT.

The genes are TRBV6-1 and TRBJ2-2; 12 bases agree with TRBD1. V gave up 2 bases and J gave up 9 bases; unmatched junction bases: 4. The CDR3 covers 15 residues. Germline lookup yields CDR1 MNHNS and CDR2 SASEGT. CDR3 DNA sequence: TGTGCCAGCAGTGAACCGGGACAGGGGGCCCGGGAGCTGTTTTTT. This translates into CASSEPGQGARELFF.

V is TRBV5-6 and J is TRBJ2-7; D may be TRBD2 (6 bases). Germline V gives CDR1 SGHDT, CDR2 YYEEEE. V was clipped by 4 bases and J by 2 bases, with 13 bases between them. CDR3 length equals 14 residues. The CDR3 sequence: CASSPAGGTYEQYF. For the CDR3, the DNA is TGTGCCAGCAGCCCGGCGGGCGGGACCTACGAGCAGTACTTC.

The V and J genes are TRBV9 and TRBJ1-3; D perhaps matches TRBD1 (6 bases). There are 16 residues in the CDR3. Trimming cost V 1 base and J 1 base, with 12 bases left between them. Germline CDR1 and CDR2: SGDLS and YYNGEE. The CDR3 sequence: CASSVTNTGSGNTIYF. The CDR3 region has the DNA TGTGCCAGCAGCGTAACCAACACAGGGTCTGGAAACACCATATATTTT.

The chain uses TRBV5-6 and TRBJ1-1, with D uncertain. The V gene's germline CDR1 is SGHDT and CDR2 YYEEEE. The germline V and J ends were trimmed by 0 bases and 5 bases, with 11 bases remaining between them. CDR3 size: 14 residues. The DNA for the CDR3 is TGTGCCAGCAGCTTGGGCCGGGGTGGGACTGAAGCTTTCTTT. Protein: CASSLGRGGTEAFF.

By sample share, this clone is medium-sized. The CDR3 nucleotides are TGTGCCAGTAGTGCCGGGACAGGACTTAATCAGCCCCAGCATTTT. Translating it yields CASSAGTGLNQPQHF. The chain is built from TRBV19 and TRBJ1-5, with 8 bases lining up with TRBD1. The CDR3 runs to 15 residues. V gave up 5 bases and J gave up 4 bases; unmatched junction bases: 7. CDR1 LNHDA and CDR2 SQIVND come from the germline V gene (reference sequence).

The chain employs TRBV5-1 and TRBJ2-1; TRBD2 agrees at 9 bases. CDR1 and CDR2 from the germline V gene are SGHRS and YFSETQ. CDR3 length equals 15 residues. V was pared by 1 base and J by 3 bases, with 2 bases of the junction left unmatched. CDR3 amino acids: CASSLQRGVYNEQFF. The CDR3 nucleotides read TGCGCCAGCAGCTTGCAGCGGGGGGTCTACAATGAGCAGTTCTTC.

V gene TRBV5-8 combines with J gene TRBJ2-1; the match to TRBD2 covers 9 bases. Germline CDR1 reads SGHTS; CDR2 reads YDEGEE. The CDR3 is 17 amino acids. Losses at the gene ends were 0 bases for V and 4 bases for J; bases not matched to a gene: 8. CDR3 nucleotide sequence: TGTGCCAGCAGCTTGGAAGGTAGCGGGAGTATATACAATGAGCAGTTCTTC. Translating it yields CASSLEGSGSIYNEQFF.

The chain's CDR3 is CASKAPGAGELFF. The CDR3 bases are TGCGCCAGCAAAGCTCCGGGGGCCGGGGAGCTGTTTTTT. V usage is TRBV5-1 and J usage is TRBJ2-2; perhaps TRBD2 as D (6 bases). Germline CDR1 is SGHRS and CDR2 is YFSETQ. The CDR3 covers 13 residues. Trimming pared 6 bases from V and 6 bases from J, leaving 12 bases between.

V usage is TRBV19 and J usage is TRBJ1-1; D remains unclear. Looked up from germline, CDR1 is LNHDA and CDR2 is SQIVND (reference sequence). The CDR3 extends over 12 amino acids. The germline V and J ends were trimmed by 7 bases and 3 bases, with 9 bases remaining between them. The CDR3 DNA reads TGTGCCAGTAAGAGGCGGTACACTGAAGCTTTCTTT. The encoded protein is CASKRRYTEAFF.

The chain links TRBV27 to TRBJ2-7, with TRBD1 matching over 8 bases. Germline V gene sequence: CDR1 MNHEY, CDR2 SMNVEV (reference sequence). This CDR3 has 15 residues. Losses at the gene ends were 8 bases for V and 1 base for J; bases not matched to a gene: 10. The CDR3 DNA sequence: TGTGCCAGCGGACACCGGGACAGGTCTTCCTACGAGCAGTACTTC. Translated: CASGHRDRSSYEQYF.

This clone was observed a few times. This sequence joins TRBV7-3 and TRBJ1-6; 9 bases fit TRBD1. V was clipped by 5 bases and J by 13 bases; unmatched bases: 9. CDR1 SGHTA and CDR2 FQGTGA come from the germline V gene. The CDR3 loop spans 14 amino acids. The CDR3 DNA sequence: TGTGCCAGCAGCCCCGAGGGACAGGGTTCTCCCCTCCACTTT. This encodes CASSPEGQGSPLHF.

The chain couples TRBV19 to TRBJ1-3; D remains ambiguous. The V end lost 6 bases, the J end lost 0 bases, and 6 bases lay between the germline ends. CDR3 length equals 13 residues. The germline CDR1 and CDR2 sequences are LNHDA and SQIVND (reference sequence). CDR3 nucleotides: TGTGCCAGTAGACTGATCTCTGGAAACACCATATATTTT. Amino acids: CASRLISGNTIYF.

The chain employs TRBV28 and TRBJ1-1, with D perhaps TRBD1 (6 bases). V gave up 3 bases and J gave up 5 bases, with 13 bases separating them. CDR3 length equals 14 residues. The germline V gene encodes CDR1 MDHEN and CDR2 SYDVKM. CDR3 region: CASSFYRAGTEAFF. Here the CDR3 DNA reads TGTGCCAGCAGTTTTTACAGGGCTGGGACTGAAGCTTTCTTT.

The chain links TRBV12-3 or TRBV12-4 to TRBJ2-5; D unclear. The V and J ends lost 2 bases and 5 bases respectively, with 6 bases between them. This CDR3 contains 12 residues. CDR3 region: CASSLLPETQYF. The DNA for the CDR3 is TGTGCCAGCAGTTTACTACCCGAGACCCAGTACTTC.

There are a few counts of this clone. J is TRBJ2-7 and V is TRBV28, with 11 bases identical to TRBD2. The V gene end was trimmed by 5 bases and the J gene end by 3 bases; junction bases not matched to a gene: 9. The CDR3 is made up of 16 amino acids. Germline V gene lookup returns CDR1 MDHEN and CDR2 SYDVKM. The CDR3 reads CASSRTSGGKFYEQYF. CDR3 DNA: TGTGCCAGCAGTCGTACTAGCGGGGGTAAATTCTACGAGCAGTACTTC.

The genes are TRBV14 and TRBJ2-3; D not certain. This CDR3 contains 13 residues. The germline CDR1 and CDR2 sequences are SGHDN and FVKESK. V was clipped by 6 bases and J by 2 bases, with 9 bases between them. The CDR3 spells CASRHSNTDTQYF. CDR3 DNA: TGTGCCAGCAGACATTCAAACACAGATACGCAGTATTTT.

The chain is built from TRBV7-9 and TRBJ1-2; D uncertain. V gave up 5 bases and J gave up 0 bases, with 10 bases separating them. Per the germline V gene, CDR1 is SEHNR and CDR2 is FQNEAQ (reference sequence). CDR3 length: 14 residues. In nucleotides, the CDR3 is TGTGCCAGCAGCCCCACCTATTCTAACTATGGCTACACCTTC. Translated, it gives CASSPTYSNYGYTF.

The chain has TRBV3-1 (or the pseudogene TRBV3-2) and TRBJ2-3, with D hard to call. The ends were cut back, 4 bases at V and 3 bases at J, with 14 bases in the middle. This CDR3 has 15 amino acids. CDR1 and CDR2 from the germline V gene are LGHDT and YNNKEL (reference sequence). As DNA, the CDR3 is TGTGCCAGCAGCCGACACGAGCTAAAAACAGATACGCAGTATTTT. Protein product: CASSRHELKTDTQYF.

This sequence joins TRBV30 and TRBJ2-5; D remains unclear. The CDR3 has 13 amino acids. V lost 2 bases and J 0 bases, leaving 7 bases between the germline ends. The germline CDR1 and CDR2 sequences are GTSNPN and SVGIG (reference sequence). The CDR3, as DNA: TGTGCCTGGAGTCGAGCTCACCAAGAGACCCAGTACTTC. This codes for CAWSRAHQETQYF.

The rearrangement links TRBV28 to TRBJ2-1, with 14 bases matching TRBD2. After removal of 5 bases from V and 7 bases from J, the junction contained 7 bases not matched to a gene. Germline CDR1 and CDR2: MDHEN and SYDVKM. The CDR3 covers 16 residues. CDR3 residues: CASSTAGTSGSNEQFF. The CDR3 DNA is TGTGCCAGCAGTACAGCCGGGACTAGCGGGAGTAATGAGCAGTTCTTC.